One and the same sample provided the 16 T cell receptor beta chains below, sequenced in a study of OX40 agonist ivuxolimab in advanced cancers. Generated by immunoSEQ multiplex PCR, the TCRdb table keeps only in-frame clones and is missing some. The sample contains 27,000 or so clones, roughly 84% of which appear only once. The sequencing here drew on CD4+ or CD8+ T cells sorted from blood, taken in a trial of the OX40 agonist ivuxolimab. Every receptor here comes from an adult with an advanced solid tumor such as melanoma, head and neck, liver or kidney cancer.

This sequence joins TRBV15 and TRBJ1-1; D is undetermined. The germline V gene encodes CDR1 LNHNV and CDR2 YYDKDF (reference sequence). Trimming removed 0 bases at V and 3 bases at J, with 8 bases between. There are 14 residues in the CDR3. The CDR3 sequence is CATSRERVDTEAFF. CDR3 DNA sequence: TGTGCCACCAGCAGAGAACGGGTCGACACTGAAGCTTTCTTT.

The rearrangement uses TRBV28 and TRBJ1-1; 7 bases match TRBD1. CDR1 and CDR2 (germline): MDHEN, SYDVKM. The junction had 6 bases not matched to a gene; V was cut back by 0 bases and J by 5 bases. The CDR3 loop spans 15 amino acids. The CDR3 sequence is CASSLWAGGKTEAFF. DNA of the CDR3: TGTGCCAGCAGTTTATGGGCAGGGGGTAAGACTGAAGCTTTCTTT.

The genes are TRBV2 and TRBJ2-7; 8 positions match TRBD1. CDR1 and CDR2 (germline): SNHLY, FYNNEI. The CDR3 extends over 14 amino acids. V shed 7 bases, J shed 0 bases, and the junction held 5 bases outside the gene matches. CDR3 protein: CASNQGAYSYEQYF. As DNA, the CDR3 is TGTGCCAGCAATCAGGGGGCCTACTCCTACGAGCAGTACTTC.

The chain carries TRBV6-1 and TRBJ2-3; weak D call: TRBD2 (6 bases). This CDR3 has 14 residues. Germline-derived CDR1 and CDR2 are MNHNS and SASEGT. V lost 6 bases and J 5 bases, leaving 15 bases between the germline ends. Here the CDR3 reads CASRTGGEVDTQYF. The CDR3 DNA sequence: TGTGCCAGCAGGACGGGCGGGGAGGTAGATACGCAGTATTTT.

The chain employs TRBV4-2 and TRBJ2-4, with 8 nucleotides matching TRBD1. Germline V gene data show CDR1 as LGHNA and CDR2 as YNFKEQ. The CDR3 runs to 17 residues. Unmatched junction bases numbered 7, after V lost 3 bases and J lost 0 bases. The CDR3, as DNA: TGTGCCAGCAGCCACACGTACGGACAGGGAGCCAAAAACATTCAGTACTTC. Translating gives CASSHTYGQGAKNIQYF.

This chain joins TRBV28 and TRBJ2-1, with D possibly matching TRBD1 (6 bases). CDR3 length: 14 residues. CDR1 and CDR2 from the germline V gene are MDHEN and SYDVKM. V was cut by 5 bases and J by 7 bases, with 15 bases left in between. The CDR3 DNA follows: TGTGCCAGCAGTCCGATACGACAGGATAATGAGCAGTTCTTC. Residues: CASSPIRQDNEQFF.

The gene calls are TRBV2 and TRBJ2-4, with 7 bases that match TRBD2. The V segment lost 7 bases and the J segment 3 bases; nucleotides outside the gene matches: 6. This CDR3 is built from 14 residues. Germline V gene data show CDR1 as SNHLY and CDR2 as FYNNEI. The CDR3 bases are TGTGCCAGCACCGCATGGGGGGGCAAAAACATTCAGTACTTC. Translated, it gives CASTAWGGKNIQYF.

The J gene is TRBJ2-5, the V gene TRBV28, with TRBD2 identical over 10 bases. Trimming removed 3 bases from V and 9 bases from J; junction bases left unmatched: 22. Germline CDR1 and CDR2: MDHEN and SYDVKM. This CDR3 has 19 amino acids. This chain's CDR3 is CASSFPKLAGGPSWEAQYF. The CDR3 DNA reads TGTGCCAGCAGTTTCCCAAAATTAGCGGGAGGCCCATCGTGGGAGGCCCAGTACTTC.

CDR3 in amino acids: CASSLWGNKYEQYF. The CDR3 DNA is TGTGCCAGCAGCTTATGGGGGAATAAGTACGAGCAGTACTTC. The chain is built from TRBV11-1 and TRBJ2-7, with D perhaps TRBD1 or TRBD2 (5 bases each). The CDR3 is made up of 14 amino acids. V was pared by 2 bases and J by 4 bases, with 12 bases between. Germline values: CDR1 SGHAT, CDR2 FQDESV (reference sequence).

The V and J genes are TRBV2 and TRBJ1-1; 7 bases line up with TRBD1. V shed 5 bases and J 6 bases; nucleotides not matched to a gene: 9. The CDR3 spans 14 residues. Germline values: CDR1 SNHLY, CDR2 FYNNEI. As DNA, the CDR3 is TGTGCCAGCAGTTTAGACAGGGAGGGTGCTGAAGCTTTCTTT. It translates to CASSLDREGAEAFF. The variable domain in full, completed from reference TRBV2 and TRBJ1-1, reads EPEVTQTPSHQVTQMGQEVILRCVPISNHLYFYWYRQILGQKVEFLVSFYNNEISEKSEIFDDQFSVERPDGSNFTLKIRSTKLEDSAMYFCASSLDREGAEAFFGQGTRLTVV.

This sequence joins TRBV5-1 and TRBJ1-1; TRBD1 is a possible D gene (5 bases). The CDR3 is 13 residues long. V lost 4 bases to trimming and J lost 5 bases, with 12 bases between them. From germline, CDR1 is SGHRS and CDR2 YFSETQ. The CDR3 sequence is CASSPGRRTEAFF. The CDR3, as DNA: TGCGCCAGCAGCCCAGGGCGTAGGACTGAAGCTTTCTTT.

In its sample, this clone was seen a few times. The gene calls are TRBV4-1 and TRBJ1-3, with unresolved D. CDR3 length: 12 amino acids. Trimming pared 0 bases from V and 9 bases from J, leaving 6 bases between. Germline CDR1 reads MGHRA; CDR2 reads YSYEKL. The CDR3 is CASSQDLFTIYF. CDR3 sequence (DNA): TGCGCCAGCAGCCAAGATTTATTCACCATATATTTT.

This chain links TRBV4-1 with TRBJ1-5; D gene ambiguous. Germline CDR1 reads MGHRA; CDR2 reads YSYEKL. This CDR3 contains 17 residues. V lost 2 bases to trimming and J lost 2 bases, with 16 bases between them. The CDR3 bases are TGCGCCAGCAGCCAACAACGCGGGATCGTGGGCAATCAGCCCCAGCATTTT. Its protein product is CASSQQRGIVGNQPQHF.

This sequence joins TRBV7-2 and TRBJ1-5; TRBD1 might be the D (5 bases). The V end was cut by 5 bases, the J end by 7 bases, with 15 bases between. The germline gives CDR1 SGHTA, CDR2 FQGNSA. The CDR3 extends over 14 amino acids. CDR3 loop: CASSHGGNRQPQHF. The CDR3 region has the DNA TGTGCCAGCAGCCACGGGGGGAACCGACAGCCCCAGCATTTT.

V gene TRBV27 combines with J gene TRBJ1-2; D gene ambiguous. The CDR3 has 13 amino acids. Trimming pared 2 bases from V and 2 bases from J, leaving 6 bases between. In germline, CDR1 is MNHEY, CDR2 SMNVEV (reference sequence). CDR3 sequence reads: CASSLGRNYGYTF. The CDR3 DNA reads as TGTGCCAGCAGTTTAGGTCGGAACTATGGCTACACCTTC.

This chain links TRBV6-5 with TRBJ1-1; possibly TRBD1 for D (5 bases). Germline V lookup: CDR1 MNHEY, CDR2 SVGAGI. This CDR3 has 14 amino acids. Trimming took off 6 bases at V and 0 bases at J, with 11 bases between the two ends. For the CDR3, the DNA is TGTGCCAGCAGCTATACAGGATTGAACACTGAAGCTTTCTTT. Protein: CASSYTGLNTEAFF.